Following are 22 T cell receptor beta chains from one sample sequenced in a study of cytomegalovirus exposure and HLA in healthy donors. Vbeta (60) and Jbeta (13) primers were used in the PCR. Generated by immunoSEQ multiplex PCR, the TCRdb table keeps only in-frame clones and is missing some. Recorded for this sample: 75,000 to 95,000 clones. Sequencing was performed on PBMCs. The receptors shown here come from an older woman in good health and CMV-seronegative.

The DNA of the CDR3 is TGTGCCAGTAGTATAGCGGCTAGCAGTAACACCGGGGAGCTGTTTTTT. Translating it yields CASSIAASSNTGELFF. This sequence joins TRBV19 and TRBJ2-2, with D possibly TRBD2 on 5 matching bases. The CDR3 sequence is 16 residues long. The V gene's germline CDR1 is LNHDA and CDR2 SQIVND (reference sequence). Trimming took off 1 base at V and 2 bases at J, with 11 bases between the two ends.

V gene TRBV6-5 combines with J gene TRBJ2-5, with D perhaps TRBD2 (5 bases). Per the germline V gene, CDR1 is MNHEY and CDR2 is SVGAGI. The CDR3 extends over 11 amino acids. V lost 5 bases to trimming and J lost 5 bases, with 6 bases between them. CDR3 bases: TGTGCCAGCAGTAGAGGGGAGACCCAGTACTTC. It translates to CASSRGETQYF.

For the CDR3, the DNA is TGTGCCAGCAGTCTCCGGAACACTGAAGCTTTCTTT. It codes for CASSLRNTEAFF. V and J are TRBV2 and TRBJ1-1; D gene ambiguous. This CDR3 contains 12 residues. V lost 5 bases, J lost 1 base, and 5 bases lay in between. The germline CDR1 and CDR2 sequences are SNHLY and FYNNEI. The full variable domain, completed using reference TRBV2 and TRBJ1-1, is EPEVTQTPSHQVTQMGQEVILRCVPISNHLYFYWYRQILGQKVEFLVSFYNNEISEKSEIFDDQFSVERPDGSNFTLKIRSTKLEDSAMYFCASSLRNTEAFFGQGTRLTVV.

About this clone itself: The junction does not match germline at one end; this may be a read error. V and J are TRBV18 and TRBJ2-5; the D gene is possibly TRBD1 (8 bases). The J call may be mistaken, given a closer DNA end match to TRBJ2-7. CDR1 KGHSH and CDR2 LQKENI come from the germline V gene. The CDR3 loop spans 17 amino acids. The CDR3 sequence: CASSPQGVGLSFYEQYF. Written as DNA, the CDR3 is TGTGCCAGCTCCCCACAGGGGGTGGGACTATCCTTTTACGAGCAGTACTTC.

For this clone: Germline is not matched at one junction end, which may reflect a read error. The J gene is TRBJ2-5, the V gene TRBV7-7, with a weak D call TRBD2 (5 bases). From germline, CDR1 is SSHAT and CDR2 FNYEAQ (reference sequence). The CDR3 contains 12 residues. The CDR3 loop is CASSGLGETQYF. Here the CDR3 DNA reads TGTGCTAGCAGCGGACTTGGGGAGACCCAGTACTTC.

The gene calls are TRBV6-5 and TRBJ2-3; 11 nucleotides match TRBD2. After removal of 6 bases from V and 1 base from J, the junction contained 3 bases not matched to a gene. The CDR3 runs to 15 residues. The V gene's germline CDR1 is MNHEY and CDR2 SVGAGI. CDR3 nucleotides: TGTGCCAGCAGCCTGGGACTAGCGGGCACAGATACGCAGTATTTT. Translated, it gives CASSLGLAGTDTQYF.

The gene calls are TRBV9 and TRBJ2-5; 8 bases match TRBD2. The germline CDR1 and CDR2 sequences are SGDLS and YYNGEE. The CDR3 spans 15 residues. J gave up 4 bases and V 4 bases, and 9 bases lay outside the gene matches. The CDR3 nucleotides read TGTGCCAGCAGCCAACCTAGCGGGTTGGGAGAGACCCAGTACTTC. Its translation is CASSQPSGLGETQYF. The entire variable domain, with the rest obtained from reference TRBV9 and TRBJ2-5, is as follows: DSGVTQTPKHLITATGQRVTLRCSPRSGDLSVYWYQQSLDQGLQFLIQYYNGEERAKGNILERFSAQQFPDLHSELNLSSLELGDSALYFCASSQPSGLGETQYFGPGTRLLVL.

The V gene is TRBV2, the J gene TRBJ2-6, with D possibly being TRBD1 (6 bases). Trimming left V 5 bases short and J 0 bases short, with 8 bases between. Germline CDR1 and CDR2: SNHLY and FYNNEI. The CDR3 length is 15 residues. In DNA, the CDR3 is TGTGCCAGCAGTTACAGGGTCTCTGGGGCCAACGTCCTGACTTTC. Residues: CASSYRVSGANVLTF.

This chain joins TRBV7-9 and TRBJ2-6; a weak D match, TRBD1 (6 bases). V lost 0 bases and J 4 bases, leaving 13 bases between the germline ends. The CDR3 loop spans 17 amino acids. Germline CDR1 is SEHNR and CDR2 is FQNEAQ (reference sequence). The DNA of the CDR3 is TGTGCCAGCAGCTTAGCGGCAGGGGCGGCCGGGGCCAACGTCCTGACTTTC. Translated, it gives CASSLAAGAAGANVLTF. Together with reference TRBV7-9 and TRBJ2-6, the CDR3 gives the full variable domain: DTGVSQNPRHKITKRGQNVTFRCDPISEHNRLYWYRQTLGQGPEFLTYFQNEAQLEKSRLLSDRFSAERPKGSFSTLEIQRTEQGDSAMYLCASSLAAGAAGANVLTFGAGSRLTVL.

The rearrangement joins TRBV29-1 to TRBJ2-2, with D hard to call. Germline V CDR1 and CDR2: SQVTM, ANQGSEA. The CDR3 spans 14 residues. With 4 bases removed from V and 5 bases from J, the gap between germline ends came to 14 bases. CDR3 sequence: CSVGAPGGTGELFF. The CDR3 DNA is TGCAGCGTTGGGGCGCCAGGTGGGACCGGGGAGCTGTTTTTT.

This chain connects TRBV11-2 to TRBJ1-2; unclear D gene. V was shortened by 0 bases and J by 7 bases, with 6 bases between the two germline ends. This CDR3 spans 12 amino acids. Germline values: CDR1 SGHAT, CDR2 FQNNGV. The CDR3 region has the DNA TGTGCCAGCAGCTTAGACGGTGTTGGCTACACCTTC. Translation gives CASSLDGVGYTF.

The chain combines TRBV2 with TRBJ2-2; 10 nucleotides align to TRBD2. The CDR3 is 15 amino acids. Germline CDR1 reads SNHLY; CDR2 reads FYNNEI. V lost 5 bases, J lost 3 bases, and 3 bases stayed unmatched. The CDR3 DNA follows: TGTGCCAGCAGTCCCCTAGCGGGAGACACCGGGGAGCTGTTTTTT. This codes for CASSPLAGDTGELFF.

This chain connects TRBV2 to TRBJ2-6; 14 nucleotides align to TRBD2. The CDR3 has 19 amino acids. Germline values: CDR1 SNHLY, CDR2 FYNNEI. The trim removed 1 base at V and 4 bases at J, leaving 6 bases unmatched. The CDR3 region is CASSEEGGTSGSGANVLTF. CDR3 nucleotide sequence: TGTGCCAGCAGTGAAGAAGGAGGGACTAGCGGGAGCGGGGCCAACGTCCTGACTTTC.

The rearrangement links TRBV21-1 to TRBJ2-1; the table's D call of TRBD2 was not tested on the DNA. TRBV21-1 is listed as a pseudogene. This CDR3 has 21 residues. The CDR3 reads CASSKHRGTGTSGRVIWEQFF. In DNA form, the CDR3 reads TGTGCCAGCAGCAAACACCGGGGGACTGGGACTAGCGGGAGGGTAATTTGGGAGCAGTTCTTC.

The chain carries TRBV29-1 and TRBJ2-1, with 14 bases fitting TRBD2. Trimming took 4 bases from V and 7 from J; bases not matched to a gene: 3. Germline assignment: CDR1 SQVTM and CDR2 ANQGSEA. CDR3 length equals 14 residues. CDR3 sequence: CSVVGTSGSNEQFF. The CDR3, as DNA: TGCAGCGTTGTGGGGACTAGCGGGAGTAATGAGCAGTTCTTC.

CDR3 sequence reads: CASSLQAGRSYNEQFF. The CDR3, as DNA: TGTGCCAGCAGCTTACAAGCGGGCCGCTCCTACAATGAGCAGTTCTTC. This rearrangement joins TRBV7-9 to TRBJ2-1, with a possible D match to TRBD2 (6 bases). Between the trimmed V and J ends, which lost 2 bases and 0 bases, there was a span of 11 bases. In germline, CDR1 is SEHNR, CDR2 FQNEAQ (reference sequence). This CDR3 is 16 amino acids long.

The chain joins TRBV7-9 to TRBJ2-7; 7 positions agree with TRBD2. CDR3 length: 13 amino acids. Germline values: CDR1 SEHNR, CDR2 FQNEAQ (reference sequence). V was pared by 3 bases and J by 6 bases, with 5 bases of the junction left unmatched. The CDR3 reads CASSFETSSEQYF. As DNA, the CDR3 is TGTGCCAGCAGCTTTGAGACTAGCTCCGAGCAGTACTTC.

The V gene is TRBV4-2, the J gene TRBJ1-4; TRBD1 is a possible D gene (5 bases). This CDR3 region has 14 residues. The germline V and J ends were trimmed by 3 bases and 4 bases, with 9 bases remaining between them. Germline lookup yields CDR1 LGHNA and CDR2 YNFKEQ. The CDR3 region is CASSQLQGNEKLFF. The CDR3, as DNA: TGTGCCAGCAGCCAGTTGCAGGGTAATGAAAAACTGTTTTTT.

This chain uses TRBV30 with TRBJ2-5, with 11 bases identical to TRBD2. The CDR3 runs to 14 residues. Trimming at V came to 3 bases and at J to 5 bases, leaving 5 bases not matched to a gene. Germline CDR1 and CDR2: GTSNPN and SVGIG (reference sequence). CDR3 DNA: TGTGCCTGGAGCCCGACTAGCGGGATTGAGACCCAGTACTTC. As protein: CAWSPTSGIETQYF.

Of note for this clone: One end of the junction varies from germline; a read error may be responsible. The chain combines TRBV28 with TRBJ2-7; D gene uncertain. CDR1 and CDR2 (germline): MDHEN, SYDVKM. The CDR3 length is 13 residues. The CDR3 protein is CASSQTSSYELYF. CDR3 coding DNA: TGTGCCAGCAGTCAGACAAGCTCCTACGAGCTGTACTTC.

The V gene is TRBV28, the J gene TRBJ2-7; no firm D call. Germline V CDR1 and CDR2: MDHEN, SYDVKM. The CDR3 totals 14 residues. Trimming shortened V by 5 bases and J by 4 bases, and 15 bases separated the two germline ends. Written as DNA, the CDR3 is TGTGCCAGCAGTAGGAGTCCCCAGTCTTACGAGCAGTACTTC. It codes for CASSRSPQSYEQYF.

The rearrangement joins TRBV28 to TRBJ2-7; 9 bases align to TRBD1. Per the germline V gene, CDR1 is MDHEN and CDR2 is SYDVKM. The CDR3 runs 15 residues. With V trimmed by 7 bases and J by 3 bases, 10 bases remained unmatched. As DNA, the CDR3 is TGTGCCAGCACTCCAGGGACAGGGATAATCTACGAGCAGTACTTC. It translates to CASTPGTGIIYEQYF. The full variable domain, in which reference TRBV28 and TRBJ2-7 provide the parts outside the CDR3, is DVKVTQSSRYLVKRTGEKVFLECVQDMDHENMFWYRQDPGLGLRLIYFSYDVKMKEKGDIPEGYSVSREKKERFSLILESASTNQTSMYLCASTPGTGIIYEQYFGPGTRLTVT.